This T cell receptor beta chain was recorded in a study of blood T cells in healthy people across ages (dated by TCRdb to 2014 to 2015). General notes on the study: In model experiments, template switching captured roughly one uniquely barcoded TCR beta cDNA molecule for every two T cells. Four age groups were formed from the donors: young (average approximately 15 years), middle-aged (approximately 39), aged (more than 55) and long-lived (less than 85). To avoid experimental bias, donors of different ages were distributed randomly across sequencing lanes. The study analyzed two additional independent replicas of 1 million unique cDNA reads from the same blood draw for two donors, one aged 18 to 30 and one aged 80 or older. The study measured age-related changes in TCR beta repertoire diversity using deep sequencing normalized with unique cDNA molecular identifiers.

The donors were roughly 40 Caucasian individuals from Russia, aged about 6 to 95 years, who were systemically healthy. Each donor gave about 11 milliliters of peripheral blood, drawn into EDTA-treated Vacutainer tubes. PBMCs were isolated by Ficoll-Paque density-gradient centrifugation, with at least 7 million obtained per sample. Total RNA was extracted from PBMCs with Trizol reagent, with at least 5 micrograms obtained per sample. Naive CD45RAhigh/CD27high T cell percentages were measured by flow cytometry on a PBMC aliquot from every donor. On the study overall, not on this receptor specifically: As age increased, observed TCR beta diversity per million T cells dropped in a roughly linear way, and a significant reduction was already evident by age 40. The percentage of naive T cells measured by flow cytometry correlated strongly with observed TCR beta diversity. Because the CMV infection status of the donors was unknown, age-related changes in expanded clonotypes may potentially have been confounded. Since profiling was done on bulk unsorted PBMCs, naive and antigen-experienced compartments could not be conclusively compared. Estimates of total diversity based on one million sequenced T cells were regarded as lower bounds and as underestimates. Compared with the aged group, the long-lived group had more naive CD4+ T cells, fewer expanded clones and increased TCR diversity, a pattern suggesting age selection.

CDR1 and CDR2, looked up from the germline V gene, are SGHRS and YFSETQ. The cysteine opens and the phenylalanine closes a CDR3 of 14 amino acids. CDR3 DNA only is kept here, 42 bases in frame from base 1. Here V drops 3 bases and J drops 5 bases, and the junction holds 5 bases not matched to any gene. This clonotype was detected many times. Its antigen has not been determined. No quality values exist for individual bases; no much larger clone is one base distant. Library preparation was by 5' RACE. Reads for this sample came from an Illumina HiSeq 2500. A second PCR of about 6 to 12 cycles was performed with a sample-barcoded 5' primer and a J-beta primer mix. A template-switch 5' adaptor carrying 12 random nucleotides introduced a unique molecular identifier onto each TCR beta cDNA molecule. At least 2.5 million CDR3-containing paired-end reads were obtained from each sample. All of the RNA was converted into first-strand cDNA using the Mint cDNA synthesis kit, with a TRBC-specific oligonucleotide serving as the primer. After uracil-DNA glycosylase treatment, a first 18-cycle PCR used universal primers M1SS and BC2_uni_R on all cDNA. Per the authors' processing: Normalization of each sample was performed by random selection of 1 million high-quality reads, each carrying a distinct molecular identifier. Reads with shared molecular identifiers were discarded instead of being binned into consensus sequences. MiTCR, set to a Q25 quality threshold and the strictest error-elimination algorithm, was used for CDR3 identification, clonotype clustering and error correction. Lower-bound total TCR beta diversity was estimated with a nonparametric unseen species model using Euler transformation. Using fastp at Q25 and MiXCR, TCRdb reprocessed the public reads and kept productive beta chains. Every entry covers one CDR3 protein and lists the most common genes and DNA from its rows. The V and J calls and clone size are TCRdb's, not the authors'. This sample gives approximately 700,000 distinct CDR3 sequences in total; about 32% of them show up just once. Approximately 15% of the sample goes to the ten largest clones.

The sequencing input was blood. This receptor was identified in a woman aged 80 or older in good health. Donor details come from another sample of the same person, matched by shared clones. The sequence joins TRBV5-1 to TRBJ2-7; TRBD1 matches 10 bases in the middle. The bases are TGCGCCAGCAGCTGGTCCGGGACAGGGGACGAGCAGTACTTC. Its coded protein is CASSWSGTGDEQYF.